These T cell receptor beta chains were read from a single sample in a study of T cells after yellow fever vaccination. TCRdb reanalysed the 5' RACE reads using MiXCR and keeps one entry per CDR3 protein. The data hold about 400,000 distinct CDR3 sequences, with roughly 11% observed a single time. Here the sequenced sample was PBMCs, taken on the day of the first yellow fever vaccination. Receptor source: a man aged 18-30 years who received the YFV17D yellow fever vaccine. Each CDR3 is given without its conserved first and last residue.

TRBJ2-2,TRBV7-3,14,ASSPGRGNLPGELF
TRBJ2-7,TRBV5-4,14,ASSSPPGQGHYEQY
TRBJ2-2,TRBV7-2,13,ASSPELARTGELF
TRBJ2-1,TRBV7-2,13,ATIPASGGYNEQF
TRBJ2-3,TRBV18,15,ASSPIFDRGSTDTQY
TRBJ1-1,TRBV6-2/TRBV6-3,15,ASPGRGERQDNTEAF
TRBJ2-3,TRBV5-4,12,ASSSAAEADTQY
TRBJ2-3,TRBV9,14,ASSVVLAGGTDTQY
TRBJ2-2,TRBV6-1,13,ASSRSGPLTGELF
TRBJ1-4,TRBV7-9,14,ASSAYAQGAGEKLF
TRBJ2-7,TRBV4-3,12,ASSQEGGLYEQY
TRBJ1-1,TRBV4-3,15,ASSQDTTGQENTEAF
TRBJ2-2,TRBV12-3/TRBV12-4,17,ASSPTTGRPAGNTGELF
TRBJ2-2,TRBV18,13,ASTSLGSPTGELF
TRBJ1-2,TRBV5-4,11,ASSSGTGVGYT
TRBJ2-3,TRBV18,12,ASSFPPGTDTQY
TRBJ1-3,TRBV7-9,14,ASSPKIRTAGNTIY